This TCR beta chain was found in a study of technical replicates of blood from a handful of donors listed by TCRdb under 2017. Receptor libraries were prepared by the immunoSEQ multiplex PCR assay. TCRdb provides this immuneACCESS table in a form limited to in-frame rearrangements. Some clones are lacking; in checked studies, under half of them reflect an unresolved V gene, and why the rest are absent is not known. The sample profile shows approximately 79,000 clones; 85% to 95% of them were found once. 0.25% to 0.3% of the sample belongs to the ten largest clones. V is clipped by 2 bases and J by 7 bases, and the sequence between their germline boundaries is 14 bases long. According to the germline V gene (reference sequence), CDR1 reads SEHNR and CDR2 reads FQNEAQ. The CDR3, from cysteine to phenylalanine, totals 15 residues. Left in the record is the CDR3 DNA by itself, 45 bases read in frame from the first base.

This clone was found once. It lacks a known antigen. Base-call qualities are not available, and no considerably larger clone is one nucleotide away. What was sequenced was T cells isolated from PBMCs. The sequence was collected from a human donor in good health. Rearrangement joined TRBV7-9 to TRBJ1-4, with no confidently assigned D gene. The CDR3 region: CASSLTPGVGEKLFF. The sequenced DNA is TGTGCCAGCAGCTTAACTCCGGGAGTGGGTGAAAAACTGTTTTTT.